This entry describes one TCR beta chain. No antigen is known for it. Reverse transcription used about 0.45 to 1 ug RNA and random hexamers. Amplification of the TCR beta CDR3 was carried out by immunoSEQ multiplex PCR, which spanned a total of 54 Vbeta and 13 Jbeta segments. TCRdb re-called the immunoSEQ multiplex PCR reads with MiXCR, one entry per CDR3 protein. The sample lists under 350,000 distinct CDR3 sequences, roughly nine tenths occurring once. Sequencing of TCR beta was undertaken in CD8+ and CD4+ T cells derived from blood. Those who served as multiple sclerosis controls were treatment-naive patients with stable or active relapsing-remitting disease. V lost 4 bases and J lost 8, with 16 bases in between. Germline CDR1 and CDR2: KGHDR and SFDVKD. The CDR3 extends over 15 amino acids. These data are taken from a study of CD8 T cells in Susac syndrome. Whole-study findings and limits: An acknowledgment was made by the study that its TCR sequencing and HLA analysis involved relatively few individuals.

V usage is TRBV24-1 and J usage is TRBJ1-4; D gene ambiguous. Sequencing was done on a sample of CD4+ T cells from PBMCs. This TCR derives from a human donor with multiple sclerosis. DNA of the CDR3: TGTGCCACCAGTGACGGAATGGGCCTAGGCGAAAAACTGTTTTTT. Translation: CATSDGMGLGEKLFF.